One T cell receptor beta chain is described in this entry. Antigen: not known. The entry originates in a study of blood T cells in healthy people across ages. Looking at the study overall: About one barcoded TCR beta cDNA was captured per two T cells. The study, taken as a whole, reports: Researchers deemed the diversity estimates from one million T cells underestimates.

Using a J-beta primer mix together with a sample-barcoded 5' primer, a second PCR was run for roughly 6 to 12 cycles. Using its own MiXCR run on the 5' RACE reads, TCRdb lists one record per CDR3 protein. The sample shows 650,000 to 1,000,000 distinct CDR3 sequences, around 36% of them seen only once. Looked up from germline, CDR1 is MNHEY and CDR2 is SMNVEV (reference sequence). The CDR3 extends over 13 amino acids. V gave up 10 bases and J gave up 0 bases, with 13 bases separating them. The specimen was blood. The sequence derives from a man younger than 30 in good health. V is TRBV27 and J is TRBJ2-7; D might be TRBD1 (6 bases). CDR3 nucleotides: TGTGCCACCGGACAGTCAAGCTCCTACGAGCAGTACTTC. It is translated as CATGQSSSYEQYF.